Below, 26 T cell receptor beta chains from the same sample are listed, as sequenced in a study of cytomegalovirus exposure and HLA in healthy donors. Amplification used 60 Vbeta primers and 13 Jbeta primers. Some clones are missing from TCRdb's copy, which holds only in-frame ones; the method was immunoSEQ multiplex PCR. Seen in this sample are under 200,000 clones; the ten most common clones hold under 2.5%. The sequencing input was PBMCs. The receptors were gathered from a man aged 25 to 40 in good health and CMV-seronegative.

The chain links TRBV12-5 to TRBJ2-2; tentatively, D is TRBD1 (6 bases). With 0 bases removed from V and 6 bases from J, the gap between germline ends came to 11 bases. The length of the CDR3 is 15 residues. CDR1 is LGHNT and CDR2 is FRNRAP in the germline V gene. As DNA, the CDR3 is TGTGCTAGTGGTTTGGTACAGGGAAATCCCGGGGAGCTGTTTTTT. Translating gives CASGLVQGNPGELFF.

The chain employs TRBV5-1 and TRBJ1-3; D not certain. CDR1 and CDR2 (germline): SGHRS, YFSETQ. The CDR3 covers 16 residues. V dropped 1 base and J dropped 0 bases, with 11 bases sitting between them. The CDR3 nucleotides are TGCGCCAGCAGCTTGACGGTCCCGAACTCTGGAAACACCATATATTTT. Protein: CASSLTVPNSGNTIYF.

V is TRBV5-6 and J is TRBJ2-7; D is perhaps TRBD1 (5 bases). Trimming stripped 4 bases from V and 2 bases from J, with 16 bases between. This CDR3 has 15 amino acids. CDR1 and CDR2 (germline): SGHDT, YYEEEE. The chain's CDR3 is CASSAGPGAPYEQYF. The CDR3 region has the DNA TGTGCCAGCAGCGCAGGTCCTGGGGCCCCCTACGAGCAGTACTTC.

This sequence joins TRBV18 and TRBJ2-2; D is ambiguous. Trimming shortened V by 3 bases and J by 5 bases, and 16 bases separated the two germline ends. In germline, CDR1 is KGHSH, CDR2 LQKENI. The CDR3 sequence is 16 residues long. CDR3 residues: CASSPLLGLETGELFF. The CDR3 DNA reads TGTGCCAGCTCACCTTTATTGGGCCTCGAAACCGGGGAGCTGTTTTTT.

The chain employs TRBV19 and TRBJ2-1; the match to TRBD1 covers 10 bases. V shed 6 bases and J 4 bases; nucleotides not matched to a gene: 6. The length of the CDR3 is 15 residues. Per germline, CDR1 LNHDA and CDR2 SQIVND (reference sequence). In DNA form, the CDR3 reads TGTGCCAGTAGGGATAGACAGGGGGCTTACAATGAGCAGTTCTTC. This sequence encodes CASRDRQGAYNEQFF.

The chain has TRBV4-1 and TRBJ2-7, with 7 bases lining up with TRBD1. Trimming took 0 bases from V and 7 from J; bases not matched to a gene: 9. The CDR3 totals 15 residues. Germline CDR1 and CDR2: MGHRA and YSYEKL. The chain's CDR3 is CASSQDQGDLSEQYF. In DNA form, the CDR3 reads TGCGCCAGCAGCCAAGATCAGGGGGACCTGTCGGAGCAGTACTTC.

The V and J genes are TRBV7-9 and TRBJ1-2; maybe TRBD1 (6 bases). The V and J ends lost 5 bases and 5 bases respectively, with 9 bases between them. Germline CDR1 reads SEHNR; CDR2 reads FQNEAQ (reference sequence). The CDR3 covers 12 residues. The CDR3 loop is CASSNREYGYTF. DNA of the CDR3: TGTGCCAGCAGCAACAGGGAATATGGCTACACCTTC. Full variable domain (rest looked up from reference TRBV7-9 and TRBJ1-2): DTGVSQNPRHKITKRGQNVTFRCDPISEHNRLYWYRQTLGQGPEFLTYFQNEAQLEKSRLLSDRFSAERPKGSFSTLEIQRTEQGDSAMYLCASSNREYGYTFGSGTRLTVV.

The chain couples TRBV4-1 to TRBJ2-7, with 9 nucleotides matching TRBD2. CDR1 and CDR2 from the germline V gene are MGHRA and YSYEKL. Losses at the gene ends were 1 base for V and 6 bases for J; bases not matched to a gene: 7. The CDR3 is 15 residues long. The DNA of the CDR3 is TGCGCCAGCAGCCAAGGGTCTAGCGGGAAACCCGAGCAGTACTTC. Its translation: CASSQGSSGKPEQYF.

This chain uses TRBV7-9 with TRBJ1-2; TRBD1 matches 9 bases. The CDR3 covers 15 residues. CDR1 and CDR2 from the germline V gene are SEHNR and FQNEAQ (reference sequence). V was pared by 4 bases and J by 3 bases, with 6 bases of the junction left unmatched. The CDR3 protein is CASSWGQGGHYGYTF. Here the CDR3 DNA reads TGTGCCAGCAGCTGGGGACAGGGAGGACACTATGGCTACACCTTC.

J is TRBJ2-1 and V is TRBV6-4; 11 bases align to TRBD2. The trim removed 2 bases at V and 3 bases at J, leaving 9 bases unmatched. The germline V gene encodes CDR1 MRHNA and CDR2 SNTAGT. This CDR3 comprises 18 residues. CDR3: CASSDSGLAGGIYNEQFF. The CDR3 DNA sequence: TGTGCCAGCAGTGACAGTGGGCTAGCGGGAGGTATCTACAATGAGCAGTTCTTC.

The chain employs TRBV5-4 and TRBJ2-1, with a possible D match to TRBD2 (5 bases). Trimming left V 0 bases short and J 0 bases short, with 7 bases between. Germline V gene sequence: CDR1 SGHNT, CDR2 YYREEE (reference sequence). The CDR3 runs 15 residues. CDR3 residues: CASSLVGSSYNEQFF. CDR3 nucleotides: TGTGCCAGCAGCTTGGTGGGGAGCTCCTACAATGAGCAGTTCTTC.

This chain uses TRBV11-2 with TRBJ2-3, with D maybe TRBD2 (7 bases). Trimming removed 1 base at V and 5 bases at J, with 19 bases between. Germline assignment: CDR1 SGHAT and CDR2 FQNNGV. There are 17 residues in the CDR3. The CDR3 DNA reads TGTGCCAGCAGCTTAGGTATTCGGGGGGCAACAGGAGATACGCAGTATTTT. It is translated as CASSLGIRGATGDTQYF.

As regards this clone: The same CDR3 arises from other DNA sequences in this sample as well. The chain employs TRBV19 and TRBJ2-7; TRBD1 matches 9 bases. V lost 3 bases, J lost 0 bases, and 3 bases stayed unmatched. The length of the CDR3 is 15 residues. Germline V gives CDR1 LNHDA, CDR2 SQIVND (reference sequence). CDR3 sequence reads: CASSIGTGSSYEQYF. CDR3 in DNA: TGTGCCAGTAGTATCGGGACAGGGTCCTCCTACGAGCAGTACTTC.

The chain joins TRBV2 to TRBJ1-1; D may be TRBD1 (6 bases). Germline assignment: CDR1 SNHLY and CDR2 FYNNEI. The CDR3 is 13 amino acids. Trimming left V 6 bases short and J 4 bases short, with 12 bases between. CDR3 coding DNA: TGTGCCAGCAGGGAGGGGGAGGGCACTGAAGCTTTCTTT. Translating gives CASREGEGTEAFF.

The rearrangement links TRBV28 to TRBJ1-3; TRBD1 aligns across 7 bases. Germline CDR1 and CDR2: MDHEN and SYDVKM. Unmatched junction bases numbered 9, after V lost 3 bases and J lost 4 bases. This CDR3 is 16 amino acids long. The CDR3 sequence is CASSLPTDRVGNTIYF. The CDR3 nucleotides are TGTGCCAGCAGTTTGCCCACTGACAGGGTCGGAAACACCATATATTTT.

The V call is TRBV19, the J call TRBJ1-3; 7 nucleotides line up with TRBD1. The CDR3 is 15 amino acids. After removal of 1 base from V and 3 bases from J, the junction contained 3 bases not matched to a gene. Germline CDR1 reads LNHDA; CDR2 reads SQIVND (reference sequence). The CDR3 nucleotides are TGTGCCAGTAGTATAGTAGGGGGCCTTGGAAACACCATATATTTT. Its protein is CASSIVGGLGNTIYF.

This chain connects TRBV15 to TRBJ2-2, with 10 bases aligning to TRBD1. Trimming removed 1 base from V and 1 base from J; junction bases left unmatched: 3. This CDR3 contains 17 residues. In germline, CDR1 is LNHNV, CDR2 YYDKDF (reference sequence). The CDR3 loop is CATSRAWDRGNTGELFF. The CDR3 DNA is TGTGCCACCAGCAGAGCTTGGGACAGGGGGAACACCGGGGAGCTGTTTTTT.

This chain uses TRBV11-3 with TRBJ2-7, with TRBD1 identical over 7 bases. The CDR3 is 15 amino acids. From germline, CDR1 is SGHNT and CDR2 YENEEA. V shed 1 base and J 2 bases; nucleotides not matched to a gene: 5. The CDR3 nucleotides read TGTGCCAGCAGCTTAGTAGGGCAGGGGGCCTACGAGCAGTACTTC. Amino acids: CASSLVGQGAYEQYF.

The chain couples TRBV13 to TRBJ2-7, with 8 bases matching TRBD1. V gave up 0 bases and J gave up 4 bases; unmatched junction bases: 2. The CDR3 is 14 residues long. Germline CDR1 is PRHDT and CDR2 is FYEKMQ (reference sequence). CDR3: CASSLGTGEYEQYF. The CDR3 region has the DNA TGTGCCAGCAGCTTAGGGACAGGGGAATACGAGCAGTACTTC. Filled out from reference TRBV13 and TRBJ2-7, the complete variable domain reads AAGVIQSPRHLIKEKRETATLKCYPIPRHDTVYWYQQGPGQDPQFLISFYEKMQSDKGSIPDRFSAQQFSDYHSELNMSSLELGDSALYFCASSLGTGEYEQYFGPGTRLTVT.

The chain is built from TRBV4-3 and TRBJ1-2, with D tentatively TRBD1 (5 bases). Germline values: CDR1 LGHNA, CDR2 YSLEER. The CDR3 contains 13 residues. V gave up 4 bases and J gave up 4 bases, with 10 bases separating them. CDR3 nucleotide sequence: TGCGCCAGCAGCCCCGACAGCTTCTATGGCTACACCTTC. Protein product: CASSPDSFYGYTF.

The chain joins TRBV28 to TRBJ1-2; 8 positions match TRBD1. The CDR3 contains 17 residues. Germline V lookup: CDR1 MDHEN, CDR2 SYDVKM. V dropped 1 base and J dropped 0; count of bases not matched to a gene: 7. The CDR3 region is CASSLSGTGPTNYGYTF. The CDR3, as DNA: TGTGCCAGCAGTTTATCCGGGACAGGCCCTACTAACTATGGCTACACCTTC.

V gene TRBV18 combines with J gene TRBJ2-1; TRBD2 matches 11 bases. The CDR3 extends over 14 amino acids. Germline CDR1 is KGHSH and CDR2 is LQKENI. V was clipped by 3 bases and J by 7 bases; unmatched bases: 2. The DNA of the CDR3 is TGTGCCAGCTCACCGCTAGCGGGAGGAAATGAGCAGTTCTTC. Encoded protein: CASSPLAGGNEQFF.

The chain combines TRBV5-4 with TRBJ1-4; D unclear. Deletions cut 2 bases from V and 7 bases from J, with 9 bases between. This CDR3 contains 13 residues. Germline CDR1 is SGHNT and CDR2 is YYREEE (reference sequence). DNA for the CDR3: TGTGCCAGCAGCTTACGCCTCGGTGAAAAACTGTTTTTT. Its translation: CASSLRLGEKLFF. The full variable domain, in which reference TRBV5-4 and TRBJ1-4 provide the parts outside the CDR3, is ETGVTQSPTHLIKTRGQQVTLRCSSQSGHNTVSWYQQALGQGPQFIFQYYREEENGRGNFPPRFSGLQFPNYSSELNVNALELDDSALYLCASSLRLGEKLFFGSGTQLSVL.

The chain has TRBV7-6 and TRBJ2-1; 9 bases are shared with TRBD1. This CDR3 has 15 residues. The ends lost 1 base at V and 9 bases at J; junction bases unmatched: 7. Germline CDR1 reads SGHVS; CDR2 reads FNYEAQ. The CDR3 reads CASSLGDRDGGEQFF. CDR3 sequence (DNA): TGTGCCAGCAGCTTAGGGGACAGGGACGGGGGTGAGCAGTTCTTC.

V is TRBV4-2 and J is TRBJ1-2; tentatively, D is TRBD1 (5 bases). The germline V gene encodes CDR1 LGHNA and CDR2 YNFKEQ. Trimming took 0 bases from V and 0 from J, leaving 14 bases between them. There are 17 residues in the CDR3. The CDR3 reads CASSQDRHGAANYGYTF. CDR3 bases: TGTGCCAGCAGCCAAGATCGGCATGGGGCGGCTAACTATGGCTACACCTTC.

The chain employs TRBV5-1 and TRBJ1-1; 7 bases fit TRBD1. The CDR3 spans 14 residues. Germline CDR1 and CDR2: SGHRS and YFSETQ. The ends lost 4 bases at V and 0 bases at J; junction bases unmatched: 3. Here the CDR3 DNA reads TGCGCCAGCAGCCCGGGACAGATGAACACTGAAGCTTTCTTT. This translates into CASSPGQMNTEAFF.